Shown below are 13 T cell receptor beta chains from a single sample sequenced in a study of T-cell reconstitution after alpha-beta-depleted transplantation in children. Unique molecular identifiers were used to barcode this TCRbeta library. TCRdb recomputed calls from the PCR reads with MiXCR, one row per CDR3 protein. The table shows about 98,000 distinct CDR3 sequences, with more than 20% occurring only once. The sequencing used PBMCs, collected before TCRalphabeta/CD19-depleted stem cell transplant. The receptors come from a boy aged 2 to 9 with acute lymphoblastic leukemia, due to receive a stem cell transplant.

This clonotype was picked up a small number of times. The chain links TRBV7-2 to TRBJ1-5; D gene ambiguous. The CDR3 is 15 amino acids. V dropped 2 bases and J dropped 0 bases, with 8 bases sitting between them. Germline-derived CDR1 and CDR2 are SGHTA and FQGNSA. The DNA for the CDR3 is TGTGCCAGCAGCTTAAACCCCAGTAGCAATCAGCCCCAGCATTTT. Residues: CASSLNPSSNQPQHF. Full variable domain (outside the CDR3, taken from reference TRBV7-2 and TRBJ1-5): GAGVSQSPSNKVTEKGKDVELRCDPISGHTALYWYRQSLGQGLEFLIYFQGNSAPDKSGLPSDRFSAERTGGSVSTLTIQRTQQEDSAVYLCASSLNPSSNQPQHFGDGTRLSIL.

The chain joins TRBV7-2 to TRBJ2-5; D unresolved. Trimming stripped 8 bases from V and 1 base from J, with 11 bases between. CDR1 is SGHTA and CDR2 is FQGNSA in the germline V gene. CDR3 length equals 13 residues. CDR3 residues: CASGSRVQETQYF. In DNA, the CDR3 is TGTGCCAGCGGTTCCCGGGTCCAAGAGACCCAGTACTTC.

This clonotype was found many times. The chain recombines TRBV20-1 with TRBJ2-2, with a weak D call TRBD1 (5 bases). Trimming took off 5 bases at V and 1 base at J, with 8 bases between the two ends. In germline, CDR1 is DFQATT, CDR2 SNEGSKA (reference sequence). The CDR3 is made up of 13 amino acids. CDR3 in DNA: TGCAGTGCTCTAAGGGGGAACACCGGGGAGCTGTTTTTT. This encodes CSALRGNTGELFF.

This chain connects TRBV6-1 to TRBJ2-7, with 10 bases lining up with TRBD1. The CDR3 has 14 residues. Germline trimming cut 7 bases from V and 5 bases from J; bases unmatched to any gene: 8. Germline CDR1 reads MNHNS; CDR2 reads SASEGT. The CDR3 DNA is TGTGCCAGCATTCCGGGACAGGGGTACGACGAGCAGTACTTC. Protein product: CASIPGQGYDEQYF.

In this sample, this clonotype turned up a few times. V and J are TRBV14 and TRBJ2-1; no definite D call. Per germline, CDR1 SGHDN and CDR2 FVKESK. V was clipped by 6 bases and J by 4 bases, with 10 bases between them. The CDR3 runs 13 residues. The CDR3 nucleotides read TGTGCCAGCAGTCCAGACTTGTACAATGAGCAGTTCTTC. Translating gives CASSPDLYNEQFF.

The chain has TRBV12-3 or TRBV12-4 and TRBJ1-1; possibly TRBD1 for D (5 bases). There are 11 residues in the CDR3. V was clipped by 8 bases and J by 5 bases, with 9 bases between them. CDR3 sequence: CASGTGTEAFF. The CDR3 DNA follows: TGTGCCAGCGGCACAGGTACTGAAGCTTTCTTT.

This clonotype was seen a handful of times. The chain is built from TRBV18 and TRBJ2-2; tentatively, D is TRBD1 or TRBD2 (5 bases each). V lost 6 bases and J 0 bases, leaving 14 bases between the germline ends. The CDR3 runs to 16 residues. Germline CDR1 reads KGHSH; CDR2 reads LQKENI. In DNA, the CDR3 is TGTGCCAGCTCCCCGAGGGGCACCCCGAACACCGGGGAGCTGTTTTTT. Translated, it gives CASSPRGTPNTGELFF.

The chain uses TRBV6-2 or TRBV6-3 and TRBJ1-5; D not certain. V lost 8 bases and J lost 3, with 5 bases in between. Germline-derived CDR1 and CDR2 are MNHEY and SVGEGT. The CDR3 spans 11 residues. DNA of the CDR3: TGTGCCAGCGGCTACAATCAGCCCCAGCATTTT. Encoded protein: CASGYNQPQHF.

This clonotype turned up a few times. The chain has TRBV5-1 and TRBJ2-1; D remains unclear. Germline V gene lookup returns CDR1 SGHRS and CDR2 YFSETQ. This CDR3 is 13 amino acids long. V was shortened by 2 bases and J by 4 bases, with 7 bases between the two germline ends. The CDR3 DNA follows: TGCGCCAGCAGCTTAGGTCCTTACAATGAGCAGTTCTTC. Protein product: CASSLGPYNEQFF.

The chain recombines TRBV12-3 or TRBV12-4 with TRBJ2-1; 8 nucleotides match TRBD2. V shed 2 bases and J 3 bases; nucleotides not matched to a gene: 3. This CDR3 spans 15 amino acids. The chain's CDR3 is CASSLRTSHYNEQFF. CDR3 nucleotide sequence: TGTGCCAGCAGTTTAAGGACTAGCCACTACAATGAGCAGTTCTTC.

This clonotype was picked up many times. The chain links TRBV5-1 to TRBJ2-3, with 11 bases aligning to TRBD1. The CDR3 runs to 15 residues. The junction had 2 bases not matched to a gene; V was cut back by 3 bases and J by 2 bases. The germline V gene encodes CDR1 SGHRS and CDR2 YFSETQ. CDR3 sequence (DNA): TGCGCCAGCAGCTCAGGACAGGGGGCCACAGATACGCAGTATTTT. Translating gives CASSSGQGATDTQYF.

The chain employs TRBV21-1 and TRBJ2-7; the DNA was not compared with TRBD2, the D call given in the table. TRBV21-1 represents a pseudogene. This CDR3 is 15 amino acids long. DNA of the CDR3: TGTGCCAGCAGGACTGAGCGGGAGGGCTCCTACGAGCAGTACTTC. Its protein is CASRTEREGSYEQYF.

This clonotype was counted only a few times. The chain uses TRBV20-1 and TRBJ1-1, with a possible D match to TRBD1 (5 bases). This CDR3 is 14 amino acids long. The germline CDR1 and CDR2 sequences are DFQATT and SNEGSKA (reference sequence). V was cut by 2 bases and J by 5 bases, with 15 bases left in between. CDR3 sequence (DNA): TGCAGTGCTAGAAATTCGAAGCAGGGAACTGAAGCTTTCTTT. Translation gives CSARNSKQGTEAFF.